Given below is one TCR beta chain in context. Looked up from germline, CDR1 is GTSNPN and CDR2 is SVGIG (reference sequence). The CDR3 loop spans 17 amino acids. After removal of 3 bases from V and 0 bases from J, the junction contained 11 bases not matched to a gene. Clones were sequenced by immunoSEQ multiplex PCR, and TCRdb holds only the in-frame ones, with some missing. In the table there are roughly 150,000 clones, approximately 88% of which are singletons. These data originate in a study of blood T cell repertoires in COVID-19. This chain connects TRBV30 to TRBJ1-3; 7 bases match TRBD1. This clonotype was sampled from a human donor in a cohort sampled during active COVID-19. The material sequenced was peripheral blood. The CDR3 DNA sequence: TGTGCCTGGAGAGATTCCTGGGGACAGAGCTCTGGAAACACCATATATTTT. Translation gives CAWRDSWGQSSGNTIYF. The full variable domain, completed using reference TRBV30 and TRBJ1-3, is SQTIHQWPATLVQPVGSPLSLECTVEGTSNPNLYWYRQAAGRGLQLLFYSVGIGQISSEVPQNLSASRPQDRQFILSSKKLLLSDSGFYLCAWRDSWGQSSGNTIYFGEGSWLTVV.